This T cell receptor (beta chain) was observed in a study of blood T cells in healthy people across ages. Whole-study results and caveats: PBMCs that were unsorted prevented a conclusive naive versus antigen-experienced comparison.

Through a sample-barcoded 5' primer and a J-beta primer mix, a second PCR was run for about 6 to 11 cycles. Each cDNA molecule received a tag from a template-switch adaptor that had 12 random nucleotides. TCRdb recomputed calls from the 5' RACE reads with MiXCR, one row per CDR3 protein. The sample records hundreds of thousands of distinct CDR3 sequences, 58% being singletons. The CDR3 spans 14 residues. Trimming shortened V by 5 bases and J by 5 bases, and 15 bases separated the two germline ends. Germline CDR1 reads MNHEY; CDR2 reads SVGAGI. Concerning this clonotype itself: Its antigen remains unknown.

Each sample had at least 6.5 million PBMCs isolated. Extraction yielded at least 6 micrograms of total RNA per sample. The TCR was taken from a man aged 25-45 years in good health. The sequenced material came from blood. The chain links TRBV6-5 to TRBJ2-5; possible D gene TRBD1, 5 bases. DNA of the CDR3: TGTGCCAGCAGTAATCTCGGATCAGGGGAGACCCAGTACTTC. As protein: CASSNLGSGETQYF.